This TCR beta chain is from a study of Graves' ophthalmopathy and Graves' hyperthyroidism. As the template, RNA transcripts were used to amplify TCR beta CDR3 regions. HTBI primers primed a first-round RT-PCR, and a second-round multiplex PCR followed. TCRdb re-derived calls from the multiplex PCR reads in MiXCR, one entry per CDR3 protein. This sample has 350,000 to 450,000 distinct CDR3 sequences, with about 17% found just once. On this clonotype: Its antigen is not known.

The CDR3 is 16 amino acids. From germline, CDR1 is MNHNS and CDR2 SASEGT. V lost 6 bases and J lost 3; bases outside the gene matches: 10. The study's findings and limits: The model predicted progression of ophthalmopathy with a sensitivity of more than 60%, and its specificity was around 72%. Detection in blood was also observed for most expanded thyroid clonotypes above 0.001 frequency.

Moderate-to-severe activity, CAS ≥3, NOSPECS ≥4 and a duration under 3 months were seen in donors with ophthalmopathy. Each diagnosis was determined on the basis of clinical symptoms, serum thyroxine, TRAb, thyroid ultrasound and orbital computed tomography. The chain recombines TRBV6-1 with TRBJ2-7; 11 bases agree with TRBD2. The source material was peripheral blood. This clonotype was obtained from a woman under 30 with Graves' ophthalmopathy. Here the CDR3 reads CASRGNSGRAFYEQYF. In DNA form, the CDR3 reads TGTGCCAGCAGAGGAAATAGCGGGAGGGCCTTCTACGAGCAGTACTTC.